The 23 T cell receptor beta chains below come from one sample, sequenced in a study of T-cell reconstitution after alpha-beta-depleted transplantation in children. Library preparation (for TCRbeta) was performed with unique molecular identifiers. In TCRdb, the PCR reads were re-called with MiXCR into one record per CDR3 protein. This repertoire shows about 640,000 distinct CDR3 sequences, over 15% found once; its top ten account for 0.8% to 1.1%. Source: PBMCs from the stem cell graft donor, taken from the stem cell graft. Receptor source: a human donor who donated a stem cell graft to a child with acute myeloid leukemia.

This sequence joins TRBV7-2 and TRBJ1-1; D remains unclear. Germline V gene data show CDR1 as SGHTA and CDR2 as FQGNSA. The CDR3 consists of 12 residues. The V end lost 3 bases, the J end lost 4 bases, and 6 bases lay between the germline ends. The CDR3 bases are TGTACCAGCAGCTTCAGAGGCACTGAAGCTTTCTTT. Translated, it gives CTSSFRGTEAFF.

This clonotype came up many times. The chain recombines TRBV20-1 with TRBJ2-7, with D perhaps TRBD1 (5 bases). In germline, CDR1 is DFQATT, CDR2 SNEGSKA (reference sequence). The CDR3 is 14 residues long. The germline V and J ends were trimmed by 1 base and 2 bases, with 12 bases remaining between them. The CDR3 region is CSARVAAGPYEQYV. The CDR3 DNA reads as TGCAGTGCTAGAGTGGCGGCAGGGCCCTACGAGCAGTACGTC.

A word on this clonotype: Possible read error: a much larger clone is one base away. The gene calls are TRBV7-2 and TRBJ2-3; D not resolved. CDR3 length equals 16 residues. Germline V gene sequence: CDR1 SGHTA, CDR2 FQGNSA. V lost 5 bases, J lost 0 bases, and 15 bases lay in between. The CDR3 sequence: CASSVERVSSTDTQYF. DNA for the CDR3: TGTGCCAGCAGCGTCGAACGGGTTTCTAGCACAGATACGCAGTATTTT.

The sample holds many counts of this clonotype. One end of the junction fails to match germline, which may point to a read error. This sequence joins TRBV12-3 or TRBV12-4 and TRBJ1-1, with TRBD1 as a possible D gene (6 bases). The CDR3 spans 13 residues. The CDR3 DNA follows: TGTGCCAGCACTTTAACAGGGTGGACTGAAGCTTTCTTT. Translation: CASTLTGWTEAFF.

This clonotype has more than one count but fewer than ten. The chain carries TRBV6-1 and TRBJ2-1, with D possibly TRBD2 on 6 matching bases. The germline V and J ends were trimmed by 6 bases and 7 bases, with 13 bases remaining between them. The CDR3 contains 13 residues. CDR1 MNHNS and CDR2 SASEGT come from the germline V gene. CDR3 sequence: CASRRGGQNEQFF. CDR3 nucleotides: TGTGCCAGCAGGAGGGGAGGTCAGAATGAGCAGTTCTTC.

The chain has TRBV25-1 and TRBJ1-4, with D possibly TRBD1 on 6 matching bases. The V gene's germline CDR1 is MGHDK and CDR2 SYGVNS. V gave up 1 base and J gave up 6 bases, with 9 bases separating them. This CDR3 has 14 residues. The CDR3 DNA is TGTGCCAGCAGTGAATGGAGGACAGATGAAAAACTGTTTTTT. Translation: CASSEWRTDEKLFF. Full variable domain (rest looked up from reference TRBV25-1 and TRBJ1-4): EADIYQTPRYLVIGTGKKITLECSQTMGHDKMYWYQQDPGMELHLIHYSYGVNSTEKGDLSSESTVSRIRTEHFPLTLESARPSHTSQYLCASSEWRTDEKLFFGSGTQLSVL.

This clonotype was seen a handful of times. The J gene is TRBJ2-3, the V gene TRBV4-2; a weak D match, TRBD2 (5 bases). This CDR3 region has 15 residues. The germline gives CDR1 LGHNA, CDR2 YNFKEQ. V lost 3 bases and J lost 2, with 12 bases in between. CDR3 in amino acids: CASSHRDIITDTQYF. The CDR3 bases are TGTGCCAGCAGCCACCGGGATATTATCACAGATACGCAGTATTTT.

This clonotype was observed at least ten times. The J gene is TRBJ1-4, the V gene TRBV5-6; 11 bases line up with TRBD1. Germline trimming cut 2 bases from V and 7 bases from J; bases unmatched to any gene: 4. The CDR3 loop spans 15 amino acids. Germline assignment: CDR1 SGHDT and CDR2 YYEEEE. CDR3 loop: CASSFVGQGAEKLFF. The DNA for the CDR3 is TGTGCCAGCAGCTTCGTAGGACAGGGGGCTGAAAAACTGTTTTTT.

This chain connects TRBV20-1 to TRBJ2-2; 7 bases align to TRBD2. V was pared by 1 base and J by 5 bases, with 7 bases of the junction left unmatched. Germline CDR1 is DFQATT and CDR2 is SNEGSKA (reference sequence). The CDR3 sequence is 15 residues long. As DNA, the CDR3 is TGCAGTGCTAGAGCCGACAGTAGCGGGACCGGGGAGCTGTTTTTT. This sequence encodes CSARADSSGTGELFF.

This clonotype was picked up many times. The CDR3 DNA reads TGTGCCAGCAACCCTACACATCCTGACAGGGGGCAGTTCTTC. Translating it yields CASNPTHPDRGQFF. V and J are TRBV12-3 or TRBV12-4 and TRBJ2-1, with 8 positions matching TRBD1. The CDR3 runs to 14 residues. The V gene end was trimmed by 7 bases and the J gene end by 12 bases; junction bases not matched to a gene: 14.

This clonotype was detected many times. The rearrangement joins TRBV7-6 to TRBJ2-1; no clear D gene. Germline loops: CDR1 SGHVS, CDR2 FNYEAQ. Trimming left V 2 bases short and J 4 bases short, with 9 bases between. CDR3 length: 14 amino acids. The CDR3 region is CASSLLAIYNEQFF. The CDR3 DNA sequence: TGTGCCAGCAGCTTATTGGCAATATACAATGAGCAGTTCTTC.

This chain links TRBV11-2 with TRBJ1-1; 9 nucleotides align to TRBD1. After removal of 6 bases from V and 4 bases from J, the junction contained 3 bases not matched to a gene. Germline CDR1 reads SGHAT; CDR2 reads FQNNGV. The CDR3 spans 13 residues. CDR3 loop: CASRQTGGTEAFF. Here the CDR3 DNA reads TGTGCCAGCAGACAGACAGGGGGCACTGAAGCTTTCTTT.

The chain recombines TRBV20-1 with TRBJ1-3; D may be TRBD1 (5 bases). There are 14 residues in the CDR3. V gave up 4 bases and J gave up 4 bases, with 14 bases separating them. Germline CDR1 and CDR2: DFQATT and SNEGSKA (reference sequence). The CDR3: CSATPGRSGNTIYF. The CDR3 coding sequence is TGCAGTGCTACGCCAGGGAGGTCCGGAAACACCATATATTTT.

This clonotype occurred many times. V is TRBV20-1 and J is TRBJ1-3; unclear D gene. Germline V CDR1 and CDR2: DFQATT, SNEGSKA (reference sequence). V lost 3 bases and J 4 bases, leaving 13 bases between the germline ends. This CDR3 contains 14 residues. The DNA of the CDR3 is TGCAGTGCTAGTTTCGGGTCGGGCGGAAACACCATATATTTT. Encoded protein: CSASFGSGGNTIYF.

The gene calls are TRBV9 and TRBJ2-4, with D unresolved. The CDR3 contains 15 residues. V lost 4 bases, J lost 0 bases, and 11 bases lay in between. CDR1 is SGDLS and CDR2 is YYNGEE in the germline V gene. The CDR3 bases are TGTGCCAGCAGCTTACAAGAACTAGCCAAAAACATTCAGTACTTC. Translated: CASSLQELAKNIQYF.

This clonotype was counted a few times. The chain combines TRBV11-2 with TRBJ2-7; 8 bases match TRBD1. V was pared by 3 bases and J by 3 bases, with 1 base of the junction left unmatched. The CDR3 contains 13 residues. Germline loops: CDR1 SGHAT, CDR2 FQNNGV. The CDR3 reads CASSFDRGYEQYV. In nucleotides, the CDR3 is TGTGCCAGCAGCTTCGACAGGGGCTACGAGCAGTACGTC.

This clonotype was counted at least ten times. The chain is built from TRBV20-1 and TRBJ2-3; no reliable D call. The CDR3 spans 13 residues. Trimming shortened V by 6 bases and J by 3 bases, and 13 bases separated the two germline ends. Germline loops: CDR1 DFQATT, CDR2 SNEGSKA (reference sequence). The CDR3 loop is CSAARDSTDTQYF. The CDR3 region has the DNA TGCAGTGCAGCAAGGGATAGTACAGATACGCAGTATTTT.

This clonotype was picked up a small number of times. The V and J genes are TRBV20-1 and TRBJ1-6; D is possibly TRBD1 (5 bases). V lost 1 base, J lost 0 bases, and 10 bases lay in between. The CDR3 contains 16 residues. Germline V gene lookup returns CDR1 DFQATT and CDR2 SNEGSKA (reference sequence). CDR3 nucleotides: TGCAGTGCTAGAGCCGGGACCTCCTCCTATAATTCACCCCTCCACTTT. It is translated as CSARAGTSSYNSPLHF.

This clonotype has more than one count but fewer than ten. The V call is TRBV20-1, the J call TRBJ1-5, with TRBD1 matching 7 bases. V shed 1 base and J 1 base; nucleotides not matched to a gene: 7. Germline CDR1 reads DFQATT; CDR2 reads SNEGSKA (reference sequence). This CDR3 is 16 amino acids long. DNA for the CDR3: TGCAGTGCTAGAGCGACAGGGCTAATGAGCAATCAGCCCCAGCATTTT. Its translation is CSARATGLMSNQPQHF.

The chain has TRBV5-6 and TRBJ2-1, with 15 positions matching TRBD2. Germline loops: CDR1 SGHDT, CDR2 YYEEEE. V shed 4 bases, J shed 6 bases, and the junction held 2 bases outside the gene matches. CDR3 length: 15 amino acids. CDR3 sequence reads: CASSGTSGGINEQFF. CDR3 sequence (DNA): TGTGCCAGCAGCGGGACTAGCGGGGGGATCAATGAGCAGTTCTTC.

The chain carries TRBV19 and TRBJ2-3; D may be TRBD2 (5 bases). Germline loops: CDR1 LNHDA, CDR2 SQIVND (reference sequence). The V gene lost 1 base and the J gene lost 4 bases, with 15 bases spanning the gap. This CDR3 contains 16 residues. DNA for the CDR3: TGTGCCAGTAGTATAGGGTACGGGGAAATTTCAGATACGCAGTATTTT. It yields the protein CASSIGYGEISDTQYF.

This clonotype was seen ten or more times. This chain links TRBV20-1 with TRBJ1-6; 7 nucleotides agree with TRBD1. CDR3 size: 13 residues. Trimming took 5 bases from V and 7 from J; bases not matched to a gene: 5. CDR1 and CDR2 from the germline V gene are DFQATT and SNEGSKA (reference sequence). The CDR3 DNA follows: TGCAGTGCTCGACAGGGAAGGAATTCACCCCTCCACTTT. Its protein product is CSARQGRNSPLHF.

This clonotype came up a few times. This rearrangement joins TRBV24-1 to TRBJ1-5, with D perhaps matching TRBD1 (5 bases). CDR1 is KGHDR, CDR2 SFDVKD, per germline. CDR3 length equals 15 residues. V was cut by 5 bases and J by 4 bases, with 14 bases left in between. CDR3 sequence reads: CATSGGSWGNQPQHF. The CDR3 DNA reads TGTGCCACCAGTGGTGGCAGTTGGGGGAATCAGCCCCAGCATTTT.